One sample yielded the 16 T cell receptor beta chains listed below, sequenced in a study of shared clonotypes between healthy human individuals. Assay used: immunoSEQ multiplex PCR; TCRdb lists only in-frame clones, some missing. Of 2 million to 2.5 million clones listed, approximately 95% were seen once; the top ten hold 0.39%. The material sequenced was naive CD4+ T cells from PBMCs. Documented subset: CD45RA+ positively selected. These receptors came from a man in his late teens or twenties in good health. Some clones in this sample may be carry-over from other donors' samples.

V is TRBV6-1 and J is TRBJ2-1, with D maybe TRBD1 (5 bases). The V gene lost 7 bases and the J gene lost 8 bases, with 15 bases spanning the gap. This CDR3 has 13 amino acids. Germline V CDR1 and CDR2: MNHNS, SASEGT. The CDR3 DNA sequence: TGTGCCAGCAAGAACCAGGGTGGCGATGAGCAGTTCTTC. It yields the protein CASKNQGGDEQFF.

The chain carries TRBV29-1 and TRBJ1-4; no clear D. CDR1 is SQVTM and CDR2 is ANQGSEA in the germline V gene. The CDR3 has 13 residues. The V gene lost 0 bases and the J gene lost 11 bases, with 13 bases spanning the gap. CDR3 sequence: CSVEEVRVGKLFF. The CDR3 region has the DNA TGCAGCGTTGAAGAGGTACGGGTCGGGAAACTGTTTTTT. Drawing the rest from reference TRBV29-1 and TRBJ1-4, the complete variable domain is SAVISQKPSRDICQRGTSLTIQCQVDSQVTMMFWYRQQPGQSLTLIATANQGSEATYESGFVIDKFPISRPNLTFSTLTVSNMSPEDSSIYLCSVEEVRVGKLFFGSGTQLSVL.

The chain recombines TRBV2 with TRBJ2-3; 14 bases agree with TRBD2. J lost 4 bases, V lost 8 bases, and 2 bases had no gene match. The CDR3 length is 14 residues. Germline V gene sequence: CDR1 SNHLY, CDR2 FYNNEI. CDR3 loop: CASWTSGGPDTQYF. As DNA, the CDR3 is TGTGCCAGCTGGACTAGCGGGGGGCCAGATACGCAGTATTTT.

This clone appeared once. This chain uses TRBV27 with TRBJ1-1; 7 nucleotides agree with TRBD1. The CDR3 has 19 amino acids. The junction had 18 bases not matched to a gene; V was cut back by 5 bases and J by 0 bases. Per germline, CDR1 MNHEY and CDR2 SMNVEV (reference sequence). CDR3 loop: CASSLTPLRQGGLNTEAFF. The CDR3 DNA reads TGTGCCAGCAGTCTAACTCCCCTTCGACAGGGTGGATTGAACACTGAAGCTTTCTTT.

This clone has just one count. The chain carries TRBV28 and TRBJ2-5; 11 positions match TRBD2. In germline, CDR1 is MDHEN, CDR2 SYDVKM. The CDR3 loop spans 16 amino acids. V trimming: 6 bases; J trimming: 4 bases; junction bases outside the gene matches: 10. The CDR3 is CASSRRLAGHGETQYF. The CDR3 nucleotides read TGTGCCAGCAGCCGAAGACTAGCGGGGCATGGAGAGACCCAGTACTTC. The full variable domain, in which reference TRBV28 and TRBJ2-5 provide the parts outside the CDR3, is DVKVTQSSRYLVKRTGEKVFLECVQDMDHENMFWYRQDPGLGLRLIYFSYDVKMKEKGDIPEGYSVSREKKERFSLILESASTNQTSMYLCASSRRLAGHGETQYFGPGTRLLVL.

V is TRBV13 and J is TRBJ2-7; 8 nucleotides match TRBD2. The CDR3 spans 14 residues. V lost 0 bases to trimming and J lost 9 bases; unmatched junction nucleotides: 7. Germline V gene sequence: CDR1 PRHDT, CDR2 FYEKMQ (reference sequence). CDR3 bases: TGTGCCAGCAGCTTAGGTCTGGTAGCGGGAAGGCAGTACTTC. Translating gives CASSLGLVAGRQYF. Full variable domain (rest looked up from reference TRBV13 and TRBJ2-7): AAGVIQSPRHLIKEKRETATLKCYPIPRHDTVYWYQQGPGQDPQFLISFYEKMQSDKGSIPDRFSAQQFSDYHSELNMSSLELGDSALYFCASSLGLVAGRQYFGPGTRLTVT.

The chain combines TRBV28 with TRBJ1-5; 8 positions agree with TRBD1. Unmatched junction bases numbered 3, after V lost 7 bases and J lost 1 base. There are 14 residues in the CDR3. CDR1 MDHEN and CDR2 SYDVKM come from the germline V gene. The chain's CDR3 is CASITGGSNQPQHF. The CDR3 bases are TGTGCCAGCATCACAGGGGGAAGCAATCAGCCCCAGCATTTT.

The count of this clone is one. The V call is TRBV7-9, the J call TRBJ1-2, with 8 bases fitting TRBD1. The ends lost 5 bases at V and 6 bases at J; junction bases unmatched: 8. Germline loops: CDR1 SEHNR, CDR2 FQNEAQ (reference sequence). This CDR3 is built from 14 residues. CDR3 DNA: TGTGCCAGCAGCCGGATAAACAGGGGGGATGGCTACACCTTC. Its protein product is CASSRINRGDGYTF.

V usage is TRBV5-1 and J usage is TRBJ2-3, with 11 bases fitting TRBD1. CDR1 and CDR2 from the germline V gene are SGHRS and YFSETQ. This CDR3 region has 15 residues. J gave up 4 bases and V 3 bases, and 4 bases lay outside the gene matches. In DNA, the CDR3 is TGCGCCAGCAGCTCGGGACAGGGGGAGTCAGATACGCAGTATTTT. Translation gives CASSSGQGESDTQYF.

The chain couples TRBV19 to TRBJ1-2; D might be TRBD1 (6 bases). CDR1 and CDR2 (germline): LNHDA, SQIVND (reference sequence). This CDR3 spans 16 amino acids. V lost 3 bases and J lost 3, with 17 bases in between. CDR3 in DNA: TGTGCCAGTAGTATCGGGGGCCAGAGACAGCACTATGGCTACACCTTC. Its protein product is CASSIGGQRQHYGYTF.

The CDR3 DNA sequence: TGTGCCAGTATTGACAGGGGGATCGCTGGGGCCAACGTCCTGACTTTC. It encodes CASIDRGIAGANVLTF. This chain links TRBV19 with TRBJ2-6; 9 positions match TRBD1. Germline loops: CDR1 LNHDA, CDR2 SQIVND (reference sequence). Trimming took 7 bases from V and 2 from J; bases not matched to a gene: 6. The CDR3 totals 16 residues.

This chain links TRBV13 with TRBJ2-7, with D uncertain. The CDR3 has 13 residues. Germline assignment: CDR1 PRHDT and CDR2 FYEKMQ (reference sequence). V was clipped by 5 bases and J by 2 bases, with 10 bases between them. This chain's CDR3 is CASSPTAAYEQYF. In DNA form, the CDR3 reads TGTGCCAGCAGCCCAACGGCGGCCTACGAGCAGTACTTC.

The V gene is TRBV7-9, the J gene TRBJ2-5, with a tentative D call TRBD2 (5 bases). Trimming took 1 base from V and 5 from J, leaving 17 bases between them. The CDR3 has 16 amino acids. Germline CDR1 reads SEHNR; CDR2 reads FQNEAQ (reference sequence). In DNA form, the CDR3 reads TGTGCCAGCAGCTTAGGTGATCGCTCTCCGGGGGAGACCCAGTACTTC. Translating gives CASSLGDRSPGETQYF.

The genes are TRBV14 and TRBJ2-3; 8 bases agree with TRBD2. Trimming at V came to 3 bases and at J to 4 bases, leaving 6 bases not matched to a gene. Germline CDR1 SGHDN, CDR2 FVKESK. The CDR3 spans 15 residues. The CDR3 loop reads CASSQVSGVADTQYF. In DNA, the CDR3 is TGTGCCAGCAGCCAGGTTAGCGGGGTCGCAGATACGCAGTATTTT.

The CDR3 spells CASRQGTGTEAFF. In nucleotides, the CDR3 is TGCGCCAGCCGACAGGGGACCGGGACTGAAGCTTTCTTT. V and J are TRBV5-1 and TRBJ1-1; 8 bases match TRBD1. V gave up 7 bases and J gave up 5 bases; unmatched junction bases: 7. CDR1 and CDR2 from the germline V gene are SGHRS and YFSETQ. The CDR3 extends over 13 amino acids.

The count of this clone is one. The chain is built from TRBV2 and TRBJ2-7, with 8 positions matching TRBD2. The CDR3 loop spans 13 amino acids. Germline V gives CDR1 SNHLY, CDR2 FYNNEI. V lost 10 bases and J lost 4; bases outside the gene matches: 9. The CDR3 DNA is TGTGCCACCGCCGGGACTAGTCGGTACGAGCAGTACTTC. Its translation: CATAGTSRYEQYF.